This paragraph reports one T cell receptor beta chain. The authors' processing: Estimation of nucleated cell counts relied on the amplification of reference gene primers. Clones were read by immunoSEQ multiplex PCR, and TCRdb kept only the in-frame ones, dropping some. V, J and clone size were drawn from that table, and D and trimming were deduced from the DNA. Of more than 200,000 clones listed, about 87% are singletons. This sample stems from a study of blood T cell repertoires in COVID-19. Whole-study context: Sites across the United States, Italy and Spain contributed samples from acute and convalescent COVID-19. From T cells, B-cell-depleted T cells, or PBMCs came the material, which was cDNA or gDNA.

While infection was still active, Seattle patients were enrolled and then followed longitudinally. The sequencing sample was made of peripheral blood. The clonotype was recovered from a woman in her 30s with COVID-19, enrolled during active disease.

The CDR3 spells CASSYSTGGNQPQHF. For the CDR3, the DNA is TGTGCCAGCAGTTATTCGACAGGGGGCAATCAGCCCCAGCATTTT. The chain has TRBV6-5 and TRBJ1-5; TRBD1 aligns across 8 bases. This CDR3 is 15 amino acids long. Trimming at V came to 3 bases and at J to 2 bases, leaving 3 bases not matched to a gene. Looked up from germline, CDR1 is MNHEY and CDR2 is SVGAGI.